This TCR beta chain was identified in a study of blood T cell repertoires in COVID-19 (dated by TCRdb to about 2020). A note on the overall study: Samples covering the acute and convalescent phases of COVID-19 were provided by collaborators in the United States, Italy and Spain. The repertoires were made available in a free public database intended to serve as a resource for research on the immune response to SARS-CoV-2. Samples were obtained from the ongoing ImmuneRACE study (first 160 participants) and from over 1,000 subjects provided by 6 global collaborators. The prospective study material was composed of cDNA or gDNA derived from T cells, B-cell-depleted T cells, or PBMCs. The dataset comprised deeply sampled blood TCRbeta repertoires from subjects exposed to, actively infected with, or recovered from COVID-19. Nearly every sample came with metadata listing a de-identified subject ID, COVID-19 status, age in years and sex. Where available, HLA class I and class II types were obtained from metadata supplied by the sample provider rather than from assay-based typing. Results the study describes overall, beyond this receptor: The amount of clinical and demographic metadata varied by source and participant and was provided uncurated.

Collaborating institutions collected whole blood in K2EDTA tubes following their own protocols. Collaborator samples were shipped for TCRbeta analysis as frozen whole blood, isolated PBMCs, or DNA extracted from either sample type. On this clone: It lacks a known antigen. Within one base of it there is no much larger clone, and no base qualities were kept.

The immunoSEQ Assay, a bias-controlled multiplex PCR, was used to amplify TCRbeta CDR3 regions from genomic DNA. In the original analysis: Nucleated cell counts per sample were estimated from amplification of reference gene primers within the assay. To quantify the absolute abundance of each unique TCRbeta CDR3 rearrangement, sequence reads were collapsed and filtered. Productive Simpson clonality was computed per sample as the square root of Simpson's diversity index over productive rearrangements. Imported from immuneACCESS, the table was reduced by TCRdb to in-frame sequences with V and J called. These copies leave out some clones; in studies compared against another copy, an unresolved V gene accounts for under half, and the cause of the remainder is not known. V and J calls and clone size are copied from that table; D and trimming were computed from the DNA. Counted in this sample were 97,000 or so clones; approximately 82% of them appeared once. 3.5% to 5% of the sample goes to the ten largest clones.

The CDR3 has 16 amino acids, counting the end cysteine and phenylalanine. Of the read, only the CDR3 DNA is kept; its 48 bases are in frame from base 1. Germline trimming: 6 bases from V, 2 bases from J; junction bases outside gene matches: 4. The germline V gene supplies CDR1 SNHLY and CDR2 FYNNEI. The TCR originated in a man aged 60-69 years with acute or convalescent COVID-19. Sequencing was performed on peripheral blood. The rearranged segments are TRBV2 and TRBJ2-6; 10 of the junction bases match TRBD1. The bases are TGTGCCAGCAGCGTGGACAGGGGGGCTGGGGCCAACGTCCTGACTTTC. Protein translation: CASSVDRGAGANVLTF. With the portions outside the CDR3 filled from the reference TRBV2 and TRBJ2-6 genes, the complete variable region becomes EPEVTQTPSHQVTQMGQEVILRCVPISNHLYFYWYRQILGQKVEFLVSFYNNEISEKSEIFDDQFSVERPDGSNFTLKIRSTKLEDSAMYFCASSVDRGAGANVLTFGAGSRLTVL.